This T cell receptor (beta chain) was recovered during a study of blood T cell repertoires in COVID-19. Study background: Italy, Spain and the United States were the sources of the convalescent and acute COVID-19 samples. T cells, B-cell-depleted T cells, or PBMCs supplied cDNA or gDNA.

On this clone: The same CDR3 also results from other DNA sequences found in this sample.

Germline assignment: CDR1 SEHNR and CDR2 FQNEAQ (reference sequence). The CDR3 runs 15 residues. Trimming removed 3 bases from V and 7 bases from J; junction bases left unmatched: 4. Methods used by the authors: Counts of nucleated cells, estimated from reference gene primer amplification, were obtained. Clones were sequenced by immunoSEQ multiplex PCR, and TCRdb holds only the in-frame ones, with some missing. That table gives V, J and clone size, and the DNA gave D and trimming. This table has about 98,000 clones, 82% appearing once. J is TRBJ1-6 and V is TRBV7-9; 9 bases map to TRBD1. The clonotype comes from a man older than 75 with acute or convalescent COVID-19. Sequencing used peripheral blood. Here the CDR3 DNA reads TGTGCCAGCAGCTTGGGGGACAGGGCCAATTCACCCCTCCACTTT. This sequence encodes CASSLGDRANSPLHF.